This TCR beta chain was profiled in a study of shared clonotypes between healthy human individuals. Selected positively for CCR7 and CD45RO-negative, naive CD8 cells excluded terminally differentiated effector memory CD45RA+ cells. Some clones are missing from TCRdb's copy, which holds only in-frame ones; the method was immunoSEQ multiplex PCR. In the table there are millions of clones, about 94% of which are singletons. The CDR3 has 13 amino acids. Germline CDR1 reads MNHEY; CDR2 reads SMNVEV (reference sequence). V gave up 8 bases and J gave up 7 bases; unmatched junction bases: 8. The sample consisted of naive CD8+ T cells sorted from blood. The chain employs TRBV27 and TRBJ1-5; 7 bases line up with TRBD1. The clonotype was recovered from a man younger than 35 in good health. The CDR3 bases are TGTGCCAGCCAAACAGGGGAGGGGCAGCCCCAGCATTTT. Amino acid sequence: CASQTGEGQPQHF.